One sample yielded the 31 T cell receptor beta chains listed below, sequenced in a study of shared T cell receptors in the human thymus. TCRdb keeps only in-frame clones here, not all; method: immunoSEQ multiplex PCR. Of 700,000 to 750,000 clones in the sample, 70% to 90% were seen once. These data were likewise used in another study, on human thymus T cells.

The sequencing input was thymocytes. The source of these receptors is a girl under two years old with a congenital heart defect.

The chain links TRBV4-3 to TRBJ1-6; possibly TRBD1 for D (5 bases). The CDR3 spans 17 residues. V was pared by 3 bases and J by 6 bases, with 18 bases between. CDR1 and CDR2 from the germline V gene are LGHNA and YSLEER. The CDR3 coding sequence is TGCGCCAGCAGCCACGTCGACCAGGGAAAGGGTAATTCACCCCTCCACTTT. Translation gives CASSHVDQGKGNSPLHF.

The V and J genes are TRBV7-2 and TRBJ1-1; D unclear. This CDR3 has 14 residues. In germline, CDR1 is SGHTA, CDR2 FQGNSA. Trimming stripped 5 bases from V and 1 base from J, with 11 bases between. The CDR3 DNA reads as TGTGCCAGCAGCCCAAAGATAGCGAACACTGAAGCTTTCTTT. The encoded protein is CASSPKIANTEAFF.

The J gene is TRBJ2-5, the V gene TRBV5-6; 8 bases match TRBD2. Germline lookup yields CDR1 SGHDT and CDR2 YYEEEE. After removal of 2 bases from V and 5 bases from J, the junction contained 8 bases not matched to a gene. CDR3 size: 15 residues. The CDR3, as DNA: TGTGCCAGCAGCTTAACGGGGGGGCCAGGGGAGACCCAGTACTTC. Translated, it gives CASSLTGGPGETQYF. Filled out from reference TRBV5-6 and TRBJ2-5, the complete variable domain reads DAGVTQSPTHLIKTRGQQVTLRCSPKSGHDTVSWYQQALGQGPQFIFQYYEEEERQRGNFPDRFSGHQFPNYSSELNVNALLLGDSALYLCASSLTGGPGETQYFGPGTRLLVL.

V usage is TRBV6-6 and J usage is TRBJ2-1, with 7 positions matching TRBD2. Trimming took 7 bases from V and 8 from J; bases not matched to a gene: 11. Per germline, CDR1 MNHNY and CDR2 SVGAGI (reference sequence). The CDR3 has 14 amino acids. CDR3 bases: TGTGCCAGCACGAAGGCTAGCCGGGGGGATGAGCAGTTCTTC. It specifies CASTKASRGDEQFF.

The chain employs TRBV4-1 and TRBJ1-2; 9 positions agree with TRBD1. This CDR3 has 19 residues. After removal of 2 bases from V and 3 bases from J, the junction contained 16 bases not matched to a gene. Germline CDR1 is MGHRA and CDR2 is YSYEKL. Written as DNA, the CDR3 is TGCGCCAGCAGCCAACCACCGGGACAGGGTTTGTGGAGTTACTATGGCTACACCTTC. This encodes CASSQPPGQGLWSYYGYTF.

The V and J genes are TRBV5-1 and TRBJ2-7; D remains ambiguous. Germline CDR1 and CDR2: SGHRS and YFSETQ. Trimming pared 0 bases from V and 2 bases from J, leaving 15 bases between. The CDR3 spans 16 residues. The CDR3 DNA reads TGCGCCAGCAGCTTGGGGTCAGGCCTAAGAACCTACGAGCAGTACTTC. Its translation is CASSLGSGLRTYEQYF.

Concerning this clone itself: The sample has other DNA sequences that encode this CDR3 too. V is TRBV5-1 and J is TRBJ2-2, with 7 bases lining up with TRBD1. Germline CDR1 and CDR2: SGHRS and YFSETQ. The V and J ends lost 3 bases and 6 bases, in that order; junction bases with no gene match: 2. The CDR3 runs 13 residues. CDR3 sequence (DNA): TGCGCCAGCAGCTCACAGGGGTCCGGGGAGCTGTTTTTT. This encodes CASSSQGSGELFF.

The chain links TRBV30 to TRBJ1-4, with D tentatively TRBD1 (6 bases). Germline values: CDR1 GTSNPN, CDR2 SVGIG (reference sequence). Trimming removed 5 bases from V and 0 bases from J, with 10 bases in between. The CDR3 spans 14 residues. The CDR3 region is CAWGTGTTNEKLFF. Here the CDR3 DNA reads TGTGCCTGGGGAACAGGGACAACTAATGAAAAACTGTTTTTT.

This chain links TRBV18 with TRBJ1-5; D uncertain. The V end lost 4 bases, the J end lost 2 bases, and 9 bases lay between the germline ends. This CDR3 comprises 14 residues. Looked up from germline, CDR1 is KGHSH and CDR2 is LQKENI. The CDR3 here is CASSRQAGNQPQHF. Written as DNA, the CDR3 is TGTGCCAGCTCACGGCAGGCTGGCAATCAGCCCCAGCATTTT.

The chain employs TRBV4-3 and TRBJ1-1; D may be TRBD1 (6 bases). Trimming stripped 1 base from V and 5 bases from J, with 8 bases between. CDR1 and CDR2 from the germline V gene are LGHNA and YSLEER. This CDR3 region has 13 residues. The CDR3 nucleotides are TGCGCCAGCAGCCAAGCACAGGGTACTGAAGCTTTCTTT. It codes for CASSQAQGTEAFF.

The chain has TRBV19 and TRBJ1-1, with D possibly being TRBD1 (5 bases). The V end lost 0 bases, the J end lost 4 bases, and 18 bases lay between the germline ends. Germline CDR1 reads LNHDA; CDR2 reads SQIVND (reference sequence). The CDR3 loop spans 17 amino acids. The CDR3 sequence is CASSIDPLRRVPTEAFF. The DNA for the CDR3 is TGTGCCAGTAGTATAGACCCCCTCCGCAGGGTGCCCACTGAAGCTTTCTTT.

The rearrangement uses TRBV6-6 and TRBJ2-7; D is perhaps TRBD1 (6 bases). Trimming pared 6 bases from V and 5 bases from J, leaving 11 bases between. The CDR3 length is 12 residues. The germline V gene has CDR1 MNHNY and CDR2 SVGAGI (reference sequence). The CDR3: CASSPTGDEQYF. The CDR3 DNA sequence: TGTGCCAGCAGCCCGACAGGCGACGAGCAGTACTTC.

The DNA for the CDR3 is TGTGCCAGCTCACCACCGGGGGACAGGGCGGCTGGAAACACCATATATTTT. Its translation: CASSPPGDRAAGNTIYF. The chain employs TRBV18 and TRBJ1-3, with 9 bases matching TRBD1. CDR1 is KGHSH, CDR2 LQKENI, per germline. Trimming cost V 0 bases and J 2 bases; bases outside gene matches: 5. The CDR3 contains 17 residues.

This clone has more than one count but fewer than ten. The chain joins TRBV14 to TRBJ2-2; TRBD1 agrees at 9 bases. There are 15 residues in the CDR3. Germline V gene lookup returns CDR1 SGHDN and CDR2 FVKESK. V lost 3 bases and J lost 4; bases outside the gene matches: 3. CDR3 bases: TGTGCCAGCAGCCAGGACAGGGGAGGCACCGGGGAGCTGTTTTTT. Protein product: CASSQDRGGTGELFF.

The chain links TRBV2 to TRBJ2-2; 10 bases align to TRBD2. Germline CDR1 is SNHLY and CDR2 is FYNNEI. CDR3 length: 19 amino acids. J lost 3 bases, V lost 0 bases, and 10 bases had no gene match. CDR3 DNA: TGTGCCAGCAGTGAAGCATTAGCGGGGGGCCTTCCGGACACCGGGGAGCTGTTTTTT. This codes for CASSEALAGGLPDTGELFF.

The V call is TRBV19, the J call TRBJ2-1; 8 positions match TRBD1. V trimming: 11 bases; J trimming: 8 bases; junction bases outside the gene matches: 8. CDR1 is LNHDA, CDR2 SQIVND, per germline (reference sequence). CDR3 length equals 12 residues. The CDR3, as DNA: TGTGCCGTCGGGGACAGGTCCGATGAGCAGTTCTTC. Translation: CAVGDRSDEQFF.

This clone has just a few counts. V is TRBV28 and J is TRBJ1-3; 10 nucleotides match TRBD1. Germline loops: CDR1 MDHEN, CDR2 SYDVKM. J lost 2 bases, V lost 5 bases, and 6 bases had no gene match. The CDR3 covers 16 residues. The CDR3: CASSPGTGEPGNTIYF. CDR3 bases: TGTGCCAGCAGTCCCGGGACAGGGGAACCTGGAAACACCATATATTTT.

This clone was seen just once. The rearrangement links TRBV4-1 to TRBJ2-1; 9 positions agree with TRBD2. The CDR3 sequence is 18 residues long. Germline CDR1 is MGHRA and CDR2 is YSYEKL. The V gene end was trimmed by 0 bases and the J gene end by 2 bases; junction bases not matched to a gene: 8. In DNA, the CDR3 is TGCGCCAGCAGCCAAGAACCAAGCGGGGGGTCCCCCTACAATGAGCAGTTCTTC. As protein: CASSQEPSGGSPYNEQFF.

This chain joins TRBV11-1 and TRBJ2-7, with 7 bases that match TRBD1. The CDR3 sequence is 15 residues long. The germline V gene encodes CDR1 SGHAT and CDR2 FQDESV (reference sequence). With 0 bases clipped from V and 3 bases from J, the junction kept 5 bases outside the gene matches. The CDR3 is CASSLAPGTDYEQYF. The CDR3 DNA sequence: TGTGCCAGCAGCTTAGCGCCCGGGACAGACTACGAGCAGTACTTC.

The chain combines TRBV6-4 with TRBJ1-2; 10 bases are shared with TRBD1. The V segment lost 5 bases and the J segment 8 bases; nucleotides outside the gene matches: 8. Germline CDR1 is MRHNA and CDR2 is SNTAGT. The CDR3 spans 14 residues. The CDR3 protein is CASSSGTGDYGYTF. The CDR3 DNA reads as TGTGCCAGCAGTTCCGGGACAGGGGATTACGGCTACACCTTC.

This chain connects TRBV15 to TRBJ1-5; the D gene is possibly TRBD1 (6 bases). The CDR3 totals 15 residues. CDR1 LNHNV and CDR2 YYDKDF come from the germline V gene (reference sequence). Trimming removed 0 bases from V and 6 bases from J, with 12 bases in between. CDR3 region: CATSREGRGGQPQHF. DNA of the CDR3: TGTGCCACCAGCAGAGAGGGCAGGGGCGGTCAGCCCCAGCATTTT.

J is TRBJ1-4 and V is TRBV7-9, with 10 nucleotides matching TRBD1. Per the germline V gene, CDR1 is SEHNR and CDR2 is FQNEAQ (reference sequence). V shed 1 base, J shed 7 bases, and the junction held 12 bases outside the gene matches. CDR3 length equals 18 residues. DNA of the CDR3: TGTGCCAGCAGCTTAGGGCCCCGGAGGGACAGGGGAAGTGAAAAACTGTTTTTT. Translating gives CASSLGPRRDRGSEKLFF.

The V gene is TRBV14, the J gene TRBJ2-7, with 10 bases lining up with TRBD2. There are 17 residues in the CDR3. Trimming removed 3 bases from V and 4 bases from J; junction bases left unmatched: 12. The V gene's germline CDR1 is SGHDN and CDR2 FVKESK. The CDR3 DNA follows: TGTGCCAGCAGCCATACGCTAGCGGGACTAGCGTATTACGAGCAGTACTTC. Translating it yields CASSHTLAGLAYYEQYF.

The genes are TRBV14 and TRBJ1-3; D perhaps matches TRBD1 (5 bases). CDR1 and CDR2 (germline): SGHDN, FVKESK. The V end lost 1 base, the J end lost 8 bases, and 24 bases lay between the germline ends. The CDR3 totals 18 residues. CDR3 in amino acids: CASSQAEESGRDRDTIYF. CDR3 in DNA: TGTGCCAGCAGCCAAGCAGAGGAGTCAGGGCGTGATCGCGACACCATATATTTT.

This clone was seen only a few times. The V and J genes are TRBV9 and TRBJ1-1; D unresolved. Germline loops: CDR1 SGDLS, CDR2 YYNGEE. With 0 bases removed from V and 0 bases from J, the gap between germline ends came to 9 bases. CDR3 length: 15 amino acids. The CDR3 is CASSVGIYMNTEAFF. The CDR3 DNA reads as TGTGCCAGCAGCGTAGGAATATACATGAACACTGAAGCTTTCTTT.

The chain combines TRBV4-1 with TRBJ1-4; D remains unclear. This CDR3 has 14 residues. Per germline, CDR1 MGHRA and CDR2 YSYEKL. With 3 bases removed from V and 8 bases from J, the gap between germline ends came to 13 bases. The chain's CDR3 is CASSHRRGNEKLFF. The CDR3, as DNA: TGCGCCAGCAGCCACAGGCGGGGAAACGAAAAACTGTTTTTT.

J is TRBJ1-3 and V is TRBV4-1, with TRBD1 matching 7 bases. With V trimmed by 1 base and J by 6 bases, 6 bases remained unmatched. This CDR3 has 15 amino acids. Germline CDR1 reads MGHRA; CDR2 reads YSYEKL. The CDR3 DNA follows: TGCGCCAGCAGCCAAGGACAGGGTAGTTCAAACACCATATATTTT. It translates to CASSQGQGSSNTIYF.

The chain recombines TRBV14 with TRBJ1-1; 8 bases map to TRBD1. The trim removed 5 bases at V and 7 bases at J, leaving 9 bases unmatched. CDR3 size: 14 residues. Germline CDR1 and CDR2: SGHDN and FVKESK. This chain's CDR3 is CASSGQTGAGEAFF. CDR3 coding DNA: TGTGCCAGCAGCGGACAGACAGGGGCCGGTGAAGCTTTCTTT.

As DNA, the CDR3 is TGTGCCAGCAGTTCAGGGGATCTCACTGAAGCTTTCTTT. Translation gives CASSSGDLTEAFF. The chain employs TRBV6-5 and TRBJ1-1; possible D gene TRBD1, 6 bases. The CDR3 totals 13 residues. Trimming removed 4 bases from V and 4 bases from J, with 10 bases in between. Germline-derived CDR1 and CDR2 are MNHEY and SVGAGI.

V usage is TRBV28 and J usage is TRBJ1-1, with TRBD1 identical over 8 bases. Germline loops: CDR1 MDHEN, CDR2 SYDVKM. V was pared by 7 bases and J by 4 bases, with 14 bases of the junction left unmatched. The CDR3 runs 16 residues. The CDR3 region is CASNSDTGQDPTEAFF. Written as DNA, the CDR3 is TGTGCCAGCAACTCAGACACGGGACAGGACCCCACTGAAGCTTTCTTT.

The CDR3 reads CASSLARGGTEAFF. The CDR3 nucleotides are TGCGCCAGCAGCTTGGCCCGTGGCGGAACTGAAGCTTTCTTT. The genes are TRBV5-1 and TRBJ1-1; D not certain. CDR1 and CDR2 (germline): SGHRS, YFSETQ. The CDR3 consists of 14 residues. With 0 bases removed from V and 5 bases from J, the gap between germline ends came to 11 bases.